The clone carrying this T cell receptor (beta chain) was seen repeatedly, ten times or more. Its antigen is currently unknown. The entry originates in a study of spatial heterogeneity in lung cancer. Specified time point: sample taken at primary tumor resection. Study results and limitations: Ubiquitous expanded tumor TCRs were seen in blood more at resection than at follow-up.

A single record per CDR3 protein comes from TCRdb applying MiXCR to the 5' RACE reads. The data show 20,000 to 25,000 distinct CDR3 sequences, 6% to 7.5% seen once. The clonotype comes from a male donor with early-stage non-small cell lung cancer. The sample consisted of PBMCs, taken at surgery.

CDR3 sequence reads: CASSLAGGENIQYF. DNA of the CDR3: TGTGCCAGCAGCTTAGCTGGGGGCGAAAACATTCAGTACTTC. The chain combines TRBV7-8 with TRBJ2-4; possibly TRBD1 for D (6 bases). Trimming shortened V by 0 bases and J by 5 bases, and 8 bases separated the two germline ends. The CDR3 length is 14 residues. Germline V gene lookup returns CDR1 SGHVS and CDR2 FQNEAQ. Full variable domain (missing parts from reference TRBV7-8 and TRBJ2-4): GAGVSQSPRYKVAKRGQDVALRCDPISGHVSLFWYQQALGQGPEFLTYFQNEAQLDKSGLPSDRFFAERPEGSVSTLKIQRTQQEDSAVYLCASSLAGGENIQYFGAGTRLSVL.